The clone carrying this T cell receptor beta chain came up once. In the study's own analysis: Estimation of nucleated cell counts relied on the amplification of reference gene primers. Sequencing used immunoSEQ multiplex PCR; TCRdb keeps in-frame clones, though not all of them. V and J calls and clone size follow that table, whereas D and trimming were derived from the DNA. Of about 87,000 clones in the sample, about 83% were seen once. The sample originates from a study of blood T cell repertoires in COVID-19. Background on the study: Samples came from the United States, Italy and Spain, spanning acute and convalescent COVID-19. T cells, B-cell-depleted T cells, or PBMCs provided the cDNA or gDNA that served as material.

Trimming took off 3 bases at V and 0 bases at J, with 13 bases between the two ends. Germline values: CDR1 SGDLS, CDR2 YYNGEE. The CDR3 totals 16 residues. This chain uses TRBV9 with TRBJ2-1; the D is unclear. The sample comprised peripheral blood. The origin of this receptor is a human donor in a cohort sampled during active COVID-19. CDR3 residues: CASSGEQISSYNEQFF. As DNA, the CDR3 is TGTGCCAGCAGCGGAGAACAGATAAGCTCCTACAATGAGCAGTTCTTC.